Listed below are T cell receptor beta chains from one sample, sequenced in a study of identical twins. MiXCR, run by TCRdb on the 5' RACE reads, gives a single entry per CDR3 protein. The sample carries hundreds of thousands of distinct CDR3 sequences, less than 9% recorded once. The same data also went into a second study, on yellow fever vaccine responses in identical twins.

Sequences were obtained from memory (CD45RO+) T cells sorted from blood. These receptors originate from a woman aged 18-29 years in good health. Each CDR3 is given with its conserved first and last residue. D genes are given only for firm matches. Some rows have no size entry. The others give once, few or many, or a class for an expanded clone.

d_call	v_call	j_call	clone_size	cdr3_aa	cdr3_nt
-	TRBV7-2	TRBJ2-7	-	CASSFTGTATYEQYF	TGTGCCAGCAGCTTCACAGGGACTGCCACCTACGAGCAGTACTTC
-	TRBV28	TRBJ1-5	few	CASSRRGTNQPQHF	TGTGCCAGCAGTAGAAGGGGGACCAATCAGCCCCAGCATTTT
-	TRBV20-1	TRBJ1-4	many	CSIDSRNEKLFF	TGCAGCATCGACAGCCGTAATGAAAAACTGTTTTTT
-	TRBV12-3/TRBV12-4	TRBJ1-2	many	CASSLRFGGYTF	TGTGCCAGCAGTTTACGTTTCGGTGGCTACACCTTC
-	TRBV10-3	TRBJ1-3	few	CAIRWESSSGNTIYF	TGTGCCATCAGGTGGGAGTCGAGCTCTGGAAACACCATATATTTT
TRBD1	TRBV10-3	TRBJ1-6	many	CAISESTGYNSPLHF	TGTGCCATCAGTGAGTCGACAGGGTATAATTCACCCCTCCACTTT
-	TRBV19	TRBJ2-1	few	CASSPDRSSYNEQFF	TGTGCCAGTAGTCCCGACAGGAGCTCCTACAATGAGCAGTTCTTC
-	TRBV29-1	TRBJ2-1	many	CSVEESGARIDEQFF	TGCAGCGTTGAAGAATCCGGGGCGCGGATCGATGAGCAGTTCTTC
-	TRBV12-3/TRBV12-4	TRBJ2-7	many	CASSPQRSEQYF	TGTGCCAGCAGTCCCCAGAGGAGCGAGCAGTACTTC
TRBD2	TRBV2	TRBJ2-5	many	CASSGPPPVRLAGGETQYF	TGTGCCAGCAGTGGGCCACCACCTGTACGACTAGCGGGGGGAGAGACCCAGTACTTC